This T cell receptor (beta chain) was identified during a study of OX40 agonist ivuxolimab in advanced cancers. General study points: Still undetermined is the antigen specificity of the expanded peripheral T cells. The mean number of expanded clones was higher in CD8+ T cells than in CD4+.

Trimming removed 0 bases from V and 6 bases from J, with 16 bases in between. CDR1 and CDR2 from the germline V gene are SGDLS and YYNGEE. The CDR3 is made up of 16 amino acids. With regard to this clone: Its target is not known.

Sequencing was performed with immunoSEQ multiplex PCR; in TCRdb, only in-frame clones are kept and a portion is missing. The sample gives about 100,000 clones, around 90% of which show up once; around 1.5% is in the top ten. V is TRBV9 and J is TRBJ2-1; no reliable D call. The source material was CD4+ or CD8+ T cells sorted from blood, sampled in a trial of the OX40 agonist ivuxolimab. This receptor was obtained from an adult with an advanced solid tumor such as melanoma, head and neck, liver or kidney cancer. The CDR3: CASSVAGDPSGNEQFF. As DNA, the CDR3 is TGTGCCAGCAGCGTAGCAGGAGACCCCTCGGGCAATGAGCAGTTCTTC.